The 23 T cell receptor beta chains below come from one sample, sequenced in a study of blood T cell repertoires in COVID-19 (dated by TCRdb to about 2020). The library came from the immunoSEQ multiplex PCR assay. Not all clones reach the TCRdb copy of this immuneACCESS table, which keeps in-frame sequences only. Checked studies attribute under half of the gap to unresolved V genes and leave the rest unexplained. The sample has nearly 250,000 clones on record, about 80% of them singletons. About 1.9% of the sample belongs to the ten largest clones. Sequenced sample: peripheral blood. The source is a woman of 80 years or more with acute or convalescent COVID-19.

CDR3 nucleotides: TGCGCCAGCGCTACGGGGGTGGGTAACTATGGCTACACCTTC. As protein: CASATGVGNYGYTF. V usage is TRBV23-1 and J usage is TRBJ1-2; D may be TRBD1 (5 bases). Being an ORF, TRBV23-1 has a function that is uncertain. V lost 8 bases, J lost 1 base, and 14 bases lay in between. This CDR3 contains 14 residues.

The chain is built from TRBV12-5 and TRBJ2-1, with TRBD2 matching 8 bases. The length of the CDR3 is 13 residues. V gave up 6 bases and J gave up 6 bases; unmatched junction bases: 4. Germline lookup yields CDR1 LGHNT and CDR2 FRNRAP. The CDR3 spells CASGTSEANEQFF. Written as DNA, the CDR3 is TGTGCTAGTGGGACTAGCGAGGCCAATGAGCAGTTCTTC.

This clone was recorded once. The chain recombines TRBV29-1 with TRBJ2-1; D unresolved. In germline, CDR1 is SQVTM, CDR2 ANQGSEA. The CDR3 has 12 amino acids. Trimming shortened V by 4 bases and J by 4 bases, and 8 bases separated the two germline ends. The CDR3 sequence: CSVAQVYNEQFF. CDR3 coding DNA: TGCAGCGTTGCTCAGGTTTACAATGAGCAGTTCTTC.

This clone came up once. The CDR3 sequence: CASSPVEGVGKNEQFF. The CDR3 nucleotides are TGTGCCAGCTCACCAGTGGAGGGTGTGGGGAAAAATGAGCAGTTCTTC. V gene TRBV18 combines with J gene TRBJ2-1, with D maybe TRBD2 (6 bases). Trimming took 2 bases from V and 7 from J, leaving 18 bases between them. CDR3 length: 16 residues. CDR1 KGHSH and CDR2 LQKENI come from the germline V gene.

CDR3 sequence reads: CASSRDREVGKLFF. The CDR3 DNA sequence: TGTGCCAGCAGCCGGGACAGGGAGGTCGGAAAACTGTTTTTT. The chain combines TRBV2 with TRBJ1-4; the match to TRBD1 covers 9 bases. The CDR3 covers 14 residues. V shed 6 bases, J shed 10 bases, and the junction held 9 bases outside the gene matches. Germline CDR1 SNHLY, CDR2 FYNNEI.

This chain links TRBV28 with TRBJ1-2, with TRBD1 matching 12 bases. CDR1 and CDR2 from the germline V gene are MDHEN and SYDVKM. The CDR3 is 17 residues long. V gave up 3 bases and J gave up 0 bases; unmatched junction bases: 5. CDR3 region: CASSFGTGGAPNYGYTF. The CDR3 nucleotides read TGTGCCAGCAGTTTCGGGACAGGGGGCGCCCCTAACTATGGCTACACCTTC.

This chain uses TRBV6-5 with TRBJ2-5, with D tentatively TRBD1 (5 bases). This CDR3 is built from 12 residues. Per the germline V gene, CDR1 is MNHEY and CDR2 is SVGAGI. Trimming stripped 7 bases from V and 2 bases from J, with 8 bases between. The CDR3 region has the DNA TGTGCCAGCACAGGGAATCAAGAGACCCAGTACTTC. Its protein is CASTGNQETQYF.

The chain links TRBV4-2 to TRBJ1-2; D might be TRBD1 (6 bases). The germline V gene has CDR1 LGHNA and CDR2 YNFKEQ. CDR3 size: 15 residues. Trimming stripped 0 bases from V and 4 bases from J, with 12 bases between. The CDR3 spells CASSQDRTESYGYTF. CDR3 nucleotide sequence: TGTGCCAGCAGCCAAGATAGGACAGAGAGCTATGGCTACACCTTC.

The rearrangement uses TRBV6-5 and TRBJ1-4; 7 nucleotides match TRBD1. Per the germline V gene, CDR1 is MNHEY and CDR2 is SVGAGI. Trimming at V came to 6 bases and at J to 7 bases, leaving 8 bases not matched to a gene. The CDR3 has 14 residues. CDR3 in DNA: TGTGCCAGCAGCCCAGGGCCAGGGGGTGAAAAACTGTTTTTT. Encoded protein: CASSPGPGGEKLFF.

V and J are TRBV5-5 and TRBJ2-1; TRBD1 might be the D (5 bases). Between the trimmed V and J ends, which lost 4 bases and 4 bases, there was a span of 12 bases. Germline V lookup: CDR1 SGHKS, CDR2 YYEKEE (reference sequence). The CDR3 extends over 14 amino acids. The CDR3 DNA follows: TGTGCCAGCAGCATGCGGCAGGGTTACAATGAGCAGTTCTTC. Its translation: CASSMRQGYNEQFF.

This clone was detected only once. The chain links TRBV7-2 to TRBJ1-2, with D maybe TRBD1 (6 bases). Germline V gene data show CDR1 as SGHTA and CDR2 as FQGNSA. V lost 4 bases and J lost 5, with 14 bases in between. The CDR3 spans 14 residues. CDR3 sequence reads: CASSSTPGQYGYTF. The CDR3 DNA reads as TGTGCCAGCAGCTCCACTCCCGGACAGTATGGCTACACCTTC.

V usage is TRBV9 and J usage is TRBJ2-1; D remains ambiguous. The germline V and J ends were trimmed by 1 base and 7 bases, with 6 bases remaining between them. The CDR3 contains 12 residues. In germline, CDR1 is SGDLS, CDR2 YYNGEE. The CDR3: CASSVYRNEQFF. CDR3 nucleotides: TGTGCCAGCAGCGTATACCGGAATGAGCAGTTCTTC.

The V call is TRBV19, the J call TRBJ2-1; TRBD1 agrees at 9 bases. Germline V lookup: CDR1 LNHDA, CDR2 SQIVND (reference sequence). This CDR3 spans 15 amino acids. V was pared by 6 bases and J by 0 bases, with 3 bases of the junction left unmatched. CDR3 coding DNA: TGTGCCAGTAGGAGGACAGGGGTCTCCTACAATGAGCAGTTCTTC. This sequence encodes CASRRTGVSYNEQFF.

The rearrangement uses TRBV11-3 and TRBJ2-1, with 11 bases aligning to TRBD2. This CDR3 contains 17 residues. The V gene end was trimmed by 1 base and the J gene end by 4 bases; junction bases not matched to a gene: 6. Germline CDR1 SGHNT, CDR2 YENEEA. CDR3: CASSLGEGLAEYNEQFF. The CDR3 DNA reads as TGTGCCAGCAGCTTAGGAGAGGGACTAGCGGAGTACAATGAGCAGTTCTTC.

This clone was seen only a few times. This sequence joins TRBV3-1 (or the pseudogene TRBV3-2) and TRBJ2-7, with 9 bases fitting TRBD2. The J segment lost 2 bases and the V segment lost 3 bases, leaving 5 bases of the junction unmatched. This CDR3 spans 15 amino acids. Germline CDR1 and CDR2: LGHDT and YNNKEL (reference sequence). The CDR3 DNA is TGTGCCAGCAGCCAGTTTCCTAGCGGGACCTACGAGCAGTACTTC. Amino acids: CASSQFPSGTYEQYF.

V and J are TRBV7-2 and TRBJ2-1; 12 bases line up with TRBD1. The CDR3 extends over 14 amino acids. Germline V lookup: CDR1 SGHTA, CDR2 FQGNSA. V was pared by 5 bases and J by 8 bases, with 4 bases of the junction left unmatched. CDR3 loop: CASSRDRGHDEQFF. CDR3 nucleotide sequence: TGTGCCAGCAGCCGGGACAGGGGGCATGATGAGCAGTTCTTC.

The chain couples TRBV5-4 to TRBJ1-2; no clear D gene. The germline V and J ends were trimmed by 2 bases and 8 bases, with 16 bases remaining between them. CDR1 is SGHNT and CDR2 is YYREEE in the germline V gene (reference sequence). The CDR3 covers 14 residues. The CDR3 reads CASSFPGAVGGYTF. The DNA of the CDR3 is TGTGCCAGCAGCTTTCCTGGAGCGGTGGGAGGCTACACCTTC.

This rearrangement joins TRBV3-1 (or the pseudogene TRBV3-2) to TRBJ1-2; no reliable D call. Germline assignment: CDR1 LGHDT and CDR2 YNNKEL (reference sequence). This CDR3 has 15 residues. V was trimmed by 2 bases and J by 7 bases, leaving 17 bases between them. Written as DNA, the CDR3 is TGTGCCAGCAGCCAATCAACAGTTACCCTTCTTGGCTACACCTTC. Amino acid sequence: CASSQSTVTLLGYTF.

The J gene is TRBJ1-2, the V gene TRBV7-6; 11 bases match TRBD1. The ends lost 3 bases at V and 6 bases at J; junction bases unmatched: 3. The CDR3 contains 14 residues. Germline V gene data show CDR1 as SGHVS and CDR2 as FNYEAQ. CDR3 in DNA: TGTGCCAGCAGCTTGGACAGGGGGCGGGATGGCTACACCTTC. This codes for CASSLDRGRDGYTF.

There are a few counts of this clone. The genes are TRBV6-5 and TRBJ1-2; 8 bases fit TRBD1. Germline trimming cut 6 bases from V and 2 bases from J; bases unmatched to any gene: 8. This CDR3 has 15 amino acids. CDR1 and CDR2 from the germline V gene are MNHEY and SVGAGI. CDR3 DNA sequence: TGTGCCAGCAGACCAACCCGGGACAGGAACTATGGCTACACCTTC. Its translation is CASRPTRDRNYGYTF.

This chain links TRBV7-2 with TRBJ1-2, with 12 bases aligning to TRBD1. The CDR3 sequence is 15 residues long. Germline CDR1 SGHTA, CDR2 FQGNSA. The J segment lost 7 bases and the V segment lost 2 bases, leaving 5 bases of the junction unmatched. CDR3 nucleotides: TGTGCCAGCAGCTTAATGGGACAGGGGGCGGGTGGCTACACCTTC. Protein: CASSLMGQGAGGYTF. The full variable domain, rest sourced from reference TRBV7-2 and TRBJ1-2, is GAGVSQSPSNKVTEKGKDVELRCDPISGHTALYWYRQSLGQGLEFLIYFQGNSAPDKSGLPSDRFSAERTGGSVSTLTIQRTQQEDSAVYLCASSLMGQGAGGYTFGSGTRLTVV.

This clone was detected a few times. This chain uses TRBV7-2 with TRBJ2-1, with 7 bases lining up with TRBD2. Germline CDR1 SGHTA, CDR2 FQGNSA. The length of the CDR3 is 15 residues. J lost 2 bases, V lost 5 bases, and 6 bases had no gene match. The CDR3 DNA reads as TGTGCCAGCAGCGCCGGACTAGTCCCCTACAATGAGCAGTTCTTC. Its protein product is CASSAGLVPYNEQFF.

This chain joins TRBV5-1 and TRBJ1-1, with 7 nucleotides matching TRBD1. Germline V gene lookup returns CDR1 SGHRS and CDR2 YFSETQ. J lost 0 bases, V lost 0 bases, and 8 bases had no gene match. The CDR3 extends over 17 amino acids. The CDR3 is CASSLGGQRLMNTEAFF. DNA of the CDR3: TGCGCCAGCAGCTTGGGGGGACAGAGACTCATGAACACTGAAGCTTTCTTT.